This T cell receptor (beta chain) appears in the sequencing data of a study of blood T cell repertoires in COVID-19. Study in general: Samples of COVID-19 (acute and convalescent) were obtained from the United States, Italy and Spain. Sources were T cells, B-cell-depleted T cells, or PBMCs; the material itself was cDNA or gDNA.

Per the authors' pipeline: For nucleated cells, counts were estimated from reference gene primer amplification. Sequencing was performed with immunoSEQ multiplex PCR; in TCRdb, only in-frame clones are kept and a portion is missing. For V, J and clone size, that table is used; D and trimming come from the DNA. The sample holds 120,000 to 150,000 clones, around 87% seen once. Germline V lookup: CDR1 LGHDT, CDR2 YNNKEL (reference sequence). Trimming at V came to 5 bases and at J to 15 bases, leaving 10 bases not matched to a gene. The CDR3 length is 13 residues. The chain is built from TRBV3-1 (or the pseudogene TRBV3-2) and TRBJ1-6, with 7 positions matching TRBD1. Sequencing used peripheral blood. This clonotype was obtained from a human donor in a cohort sampled during active COVID-19. The CDR3 DNA reads as TGTGCCAGCAGCACCCAGACGGGACAGCACCTCCACTTT. It yields the protein CASSTQTGQHLHF.